This T cell receptor beta chain was sequenced during a study of shared clonotypes between healthy human individuals (dated by TCRdb to 2018 to 2020). General notes on the study: The cohort comprised two women and a few men aged 18 to 49 years. Blood TCR repertoires of roughly five healthy adults were deeply sequenced to estimate repertoire size and the extent of clonotype sharing between individuals. To increase sequencing depth and limit assay-specific biases, TCR repertoire library preparation and sequencing were carried out by different laboratories using diverse techniques. Per donor, leukapheresis produced somewhere between about 0.8 and 9 billion PBMCs.

Using the deep immunoSEQ assay, TCR CDR3 regions were amplified from genomic DNA by multiplex PCR. Extracted genomic DNA from each cell subset was distributed evenly across all wells of several immunoSEQ 96-well plates, and each plate was treated as a replicate. For unsorted PBMC, approximately 310 ng genomic DNA, equal to tens of thousands of T cell genomes, was loaded into each replicate PCR. Genomic DNA from unsorted PBMC was sequenced over ten immunoSEQ deep assay plates. Purified libraries were quantified with a Qubit 3.0 fluorometer, sized on a Bioanalyzer 2100, and re-quantified with the KAPA Library Quantification kit. Each immunoSEQ 96-well plate was sequenced on its own single-read 150-cycle Illumina NextSeq 550 flow cell. In the source study's methods: Because the immunoSEQ output held only junctional sequences and lacked quality scores, the filtering could not match the filtering applied to full-length reads. Sequences were annotated with PyIR, a Python wrapper for IgBLAST v1.9, using IMGT germline references to assign V/J genes and CDR3. Reads with weak V/J assignments (E-value above 1e-6), missing CDR3, stop codons, out-of-frame junctions, or ambiguous translated residues were removed. V3J clonotypes were defined as sequences sharing the same inferred V gene, J gene, and CDR3 amino acid sequence. The percentage overlap between two repertoires was calculated by dividing the number of shared unique clonotypes by the size of the smaller repertoire. Repertoire richness was assessed with RTK rarefaction, the Chao1 estimator, and Recon v2.1 estimates of unobserved clonotypes. TCRdb took this table from immuneACCESS and kept in-frame rearrangements with V and J called. Such tables lack part of the clones; where checked against another copy, unresolved V genes explain under half of the gap, and the rest is unexplained. The D gene and trimming were derived from the DNA, and the V and J assignments and clone size from that table. The sample records roughly 480,000 clones, roughly 85% of which are singletons. The ten biggest clones cover less than 15% of the sample.

The donors were healthy, HIV-negative adults who had no recently reported acute infections or vaccinations. Only Caucasian adults living in Nashville, Tennessee, USA were represented among the donors. For unsorted samples, about 90 million PBMCs were counted, and genomic DNA was extracted using the QIAamp DNA Blood Mini kit. Blood was obtained by leukapheresis, after which PBMCs were separated by Ficoll-Histopaque density gradient centrifugation and cryopreserved in liquid nitrogen vapor phase. As concerns this clone: This receptor's antigen is unknown. Per-nucleotide qualities are absent, and no much larger clonotype sits a single base away.

The CDR3 goes from the cysteine to the phenylalanine over 14 residues. The DNA shown is the 42-base CDR3, in frame from base 1. A distance of 9 bases separates the germline ends of V and J, which lose 6 bases and 0 bases respectively. CDR1 and CDR2 are drawn from the germline V gene (reference sequence): SGHAT, FQDESV. Overall study results and their limits: Based on pairwise subsampling, the degree of clonotype sharing among donors was expected to be affected by sequencing depth. Sampling was limited to blood, and TCR repertoires in tissue likely differ from TCR repertoires in blood. Because the study included a small number of donors, the genetic and exposure-history diversity represented was limited.

The receptor was derived from a woman aged 40 to 50 in good health. Some clones in this sample may be carry-over from other donors' samples. The sequencing sample was made of PBMCs. Recombination joined TRBV11-1 with TRBJ1-3; the D gene cannot be named for sure. This receptor carries the CDR3 CASRVSVSGNTIYF. Here is the DNA: TGTGCCAGCAGGGTGTCAGTCTCTGGAAACACCATATATTTT.